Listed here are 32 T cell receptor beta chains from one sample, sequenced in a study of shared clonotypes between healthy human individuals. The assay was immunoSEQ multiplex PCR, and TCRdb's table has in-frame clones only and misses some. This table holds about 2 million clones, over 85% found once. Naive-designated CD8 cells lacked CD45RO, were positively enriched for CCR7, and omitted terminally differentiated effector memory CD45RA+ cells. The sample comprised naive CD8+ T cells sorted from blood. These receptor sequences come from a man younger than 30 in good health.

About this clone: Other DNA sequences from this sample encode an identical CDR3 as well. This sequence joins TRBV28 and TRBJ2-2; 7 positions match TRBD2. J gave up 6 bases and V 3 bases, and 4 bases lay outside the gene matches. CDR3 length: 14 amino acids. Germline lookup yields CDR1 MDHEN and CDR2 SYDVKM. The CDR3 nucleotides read TGTGCCAGCAGTTTCACGGGGGGTCCCGGGGAGCTGTTTTTT. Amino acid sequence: CASSFTGGPGELFF.

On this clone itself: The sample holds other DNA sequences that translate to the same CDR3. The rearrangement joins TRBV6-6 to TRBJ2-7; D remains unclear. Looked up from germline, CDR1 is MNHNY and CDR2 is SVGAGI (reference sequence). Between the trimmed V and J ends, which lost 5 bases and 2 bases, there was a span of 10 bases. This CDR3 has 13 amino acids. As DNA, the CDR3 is TGTGCCAGCAGTCCAGGTCTAACCTACGAGCAGTACTTC. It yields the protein CASSPGLTYEQYF.

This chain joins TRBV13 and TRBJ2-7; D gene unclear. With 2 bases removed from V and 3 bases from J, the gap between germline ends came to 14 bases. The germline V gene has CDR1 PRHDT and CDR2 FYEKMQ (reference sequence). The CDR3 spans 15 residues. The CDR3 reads CASSLSMGALYEQYF. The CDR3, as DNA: TGTGCCAGCAGCTTATCGATGGGCGCTCTCTACGAGCAGTACTTC.

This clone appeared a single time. The CDR3 is CASSPRDGTYEQYF. For the CDR3, the DNA is TGCGCCAGCAGCCCCCGGGACGGAACCTACGAGCAGTACTTC. The chain recombines TRBV4-3 with TRBJ2-7; D is perhaps TRBD1 or TRBD2 (5 bases each). Germline V gene lookup returns CDR1 LGHNA and CDR2 YSLEER. This CDR3 contains 14 residues. V dropped 4 bases and J dropped 2 bases, with 12 bases sitting between them.

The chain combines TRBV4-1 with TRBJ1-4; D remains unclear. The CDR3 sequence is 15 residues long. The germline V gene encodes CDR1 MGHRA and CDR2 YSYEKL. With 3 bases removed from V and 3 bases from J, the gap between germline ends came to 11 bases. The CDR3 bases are TGCGCCAGCAGCCAGTACCGGGCCCCTAATGAAAAACTGTTTTTT. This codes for CASSQYRAPNEKLFF.

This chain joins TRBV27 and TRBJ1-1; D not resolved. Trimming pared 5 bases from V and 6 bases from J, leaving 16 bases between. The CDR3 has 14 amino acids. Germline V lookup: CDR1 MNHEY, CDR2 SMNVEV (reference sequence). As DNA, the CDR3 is TGTGCCAGCAGTGCCCCAGATAAGATCGCTGAAGCTTTCTTT. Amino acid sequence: CASSAPDKIAEAFF.

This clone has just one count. CDR3 residues: CASSQEGSGHYEQYF. The CDR3 DNA reads as TGCGCCAGCAGCCAAGAAGGAAGCGGGCACTACGAGCAGTACTTC. The genes are TRBV4-1 and TRBJ2-5, with D possibly being TRBD2 (6 bases). The assigned J gene may be wrong: the sequence end matches TRBJ2-7 better. In germline, CDR1 is MGHRA, CDR2 YSYEKL. CDR3 length: 15 residues.

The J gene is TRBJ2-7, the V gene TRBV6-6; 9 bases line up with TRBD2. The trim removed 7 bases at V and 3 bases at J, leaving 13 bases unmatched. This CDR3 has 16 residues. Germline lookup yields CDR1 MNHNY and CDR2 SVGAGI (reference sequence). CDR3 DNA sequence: TGTGCCAGCACCGCCGGGCCTAGCGGGACCCACTACGAGCAGTACTTC. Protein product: CASTAGPSGTHYEQYF.

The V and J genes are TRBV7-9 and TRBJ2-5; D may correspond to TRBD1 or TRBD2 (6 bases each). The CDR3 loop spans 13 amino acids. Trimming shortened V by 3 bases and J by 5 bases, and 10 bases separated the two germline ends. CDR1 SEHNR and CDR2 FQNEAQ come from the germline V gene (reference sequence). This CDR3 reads CASSLQGRETQYF. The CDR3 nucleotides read TGTGCCAGCAGCTTGCAGGGGAGGGAGACCCAGTACTTC.

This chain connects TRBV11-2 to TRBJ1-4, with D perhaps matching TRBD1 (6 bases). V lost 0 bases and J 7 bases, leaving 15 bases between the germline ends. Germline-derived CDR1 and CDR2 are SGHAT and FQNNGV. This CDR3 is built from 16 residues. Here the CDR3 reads CASSLEVGGWGEKLFF. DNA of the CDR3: TGTGCCAGCAGCTTAGAAGTGGGGGGCTGGGGTGAAAAACTGTTTTTT.

CDR3 DNA: TGTGCCATCAGTGAGACTAGCGCCAACGAGCAGTACTTC. Protein product: CAISETSANEQYF. V is TRBV10-3 and J is TRBJ2-7; TRBD2 matches at 7 bases. The CDR3 is 13 residues long. Germline values: CDR1 ENHRY, CDR2 SYGVKD. V lost 2 bases and J lost 5; bases outside the gene matches: 3.

CDR3 protein: CASSGPNGSLENEQFF. The CDR3 DNA sequence: TGTGCCAGCAGCGGTCCCAATGGGTCCCTCGAGAATGAGCAGTTCTTC. This chain joins TRBV6-6 and TRBJ2-1; D is unresolved. Germline V CDR1 and CDR2: MNHNY, SVGAGI (reference sequence). This CDR3 is built from 16 residues. The V end lost 6 bases, the J end lost 7 bases, and 22 bases lay between the germline ends.

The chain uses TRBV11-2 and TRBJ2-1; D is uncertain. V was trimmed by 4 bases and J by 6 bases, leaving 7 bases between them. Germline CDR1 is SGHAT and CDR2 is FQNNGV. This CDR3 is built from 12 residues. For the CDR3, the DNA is TGTGCCAGCAGCTCTTTTTTCAATGAGCAGTTCTTC. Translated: CASSSFFNEQFF. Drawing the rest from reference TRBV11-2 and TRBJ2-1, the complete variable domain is EAGVAQSPRYKIIEKRQSVAFWCNPISGHATLYWYQQILGQGPKLLIQFQNNGVVDDSQLPKDRFSAERLKGVDSTLKIQPAKLEDSAVYLCASSSFFNEQFFGPGTRLTVL.

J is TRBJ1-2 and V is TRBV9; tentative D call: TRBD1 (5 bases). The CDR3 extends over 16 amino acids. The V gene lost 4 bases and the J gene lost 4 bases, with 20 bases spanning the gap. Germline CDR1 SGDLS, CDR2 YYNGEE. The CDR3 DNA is TGTGCCAGCAGCACCCTAAGTGGAAGGGGACCCTATGGCTACACCTTC. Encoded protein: CASSTLSGRGPYGYTF.

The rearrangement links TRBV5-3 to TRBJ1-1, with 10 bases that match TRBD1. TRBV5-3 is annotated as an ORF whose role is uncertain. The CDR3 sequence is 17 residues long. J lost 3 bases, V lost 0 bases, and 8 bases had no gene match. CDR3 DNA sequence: TGTGCCAGAAGCTTGGCGAGGACAGGGGGGCGGGACACTGAAGCTTTCTTT. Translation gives CARSLARTGGRDTEAFF.

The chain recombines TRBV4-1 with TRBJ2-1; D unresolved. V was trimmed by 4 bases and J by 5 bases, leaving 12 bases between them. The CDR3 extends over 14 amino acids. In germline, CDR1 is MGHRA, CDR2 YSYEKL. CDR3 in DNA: TGCGCCAGCAGCCGAGGTCCCGGAAACAATGAGCAGTTCTTC. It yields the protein CASSRGPGNNEQFF.

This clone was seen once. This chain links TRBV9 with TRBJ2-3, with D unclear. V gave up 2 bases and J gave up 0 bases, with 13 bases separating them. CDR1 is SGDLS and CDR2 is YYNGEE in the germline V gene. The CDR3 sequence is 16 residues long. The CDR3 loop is CASSVWENPSTDTQYF. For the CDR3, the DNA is TGTGCCAGCAGCGTTTGGGAAAATCCTAGCACAGATACGCAGTATTTT.

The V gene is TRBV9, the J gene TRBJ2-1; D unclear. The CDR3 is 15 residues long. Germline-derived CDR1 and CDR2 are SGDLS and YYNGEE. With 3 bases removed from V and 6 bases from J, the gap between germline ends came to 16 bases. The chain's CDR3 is CASSDSRGDPNEQFF. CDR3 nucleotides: TGTGCCAGCAGCGACTCTCGCGGAGACCCCAATGAGCAGTTCTTC.

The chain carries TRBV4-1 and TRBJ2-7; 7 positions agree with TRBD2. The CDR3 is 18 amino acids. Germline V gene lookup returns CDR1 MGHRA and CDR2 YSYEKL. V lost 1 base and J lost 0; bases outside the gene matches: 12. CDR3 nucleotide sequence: TGCGCCAGCAGCCAAGTTTTGAGCCTAGCGGATAGCTCCTACGAGCAGTACTTC. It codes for CASSQVLSLADSSYEQYF.

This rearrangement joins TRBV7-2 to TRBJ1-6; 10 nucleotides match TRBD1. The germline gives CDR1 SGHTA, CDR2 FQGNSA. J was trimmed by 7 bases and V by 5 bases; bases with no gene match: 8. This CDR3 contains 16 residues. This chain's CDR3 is CASSLGTGEWNSPLHF. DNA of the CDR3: TGTGCCAGCAGCCTGGGGACAGGGGAGTGGAATTCACCCCTCCACTTT.

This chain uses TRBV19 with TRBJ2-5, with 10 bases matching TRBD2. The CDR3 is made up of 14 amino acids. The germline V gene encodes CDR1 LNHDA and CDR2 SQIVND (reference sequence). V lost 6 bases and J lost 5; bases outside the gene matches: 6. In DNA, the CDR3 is TGTGCCAGTAGGCCGAGCGGGGGGGTGGAGACCCAGTACTTC. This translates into CASRPSGGVETQYF. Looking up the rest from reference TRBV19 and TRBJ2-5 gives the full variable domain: DGGITQSPKYLFRKEGQNVTLSCEQNLNHDAMYWYRQDPGQGLRLIYYSQIVNDFQKGDIAEGYSVSREKKESFPLTVTSAQKNPTAFYLCASRPSGGVETQYFGPGTRLLVL.

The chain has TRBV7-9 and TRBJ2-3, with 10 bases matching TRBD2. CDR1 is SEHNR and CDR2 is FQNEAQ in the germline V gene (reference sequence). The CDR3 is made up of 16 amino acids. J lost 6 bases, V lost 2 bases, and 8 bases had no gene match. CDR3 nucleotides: TGTGCCAGCAGCTTATCAACTAGCGGGGTAAGGGATACGCAGTATTTT. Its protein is CASSLSTSGVRDTQYF. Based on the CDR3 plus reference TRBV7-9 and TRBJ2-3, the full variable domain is DTGVSQNPRHKITKRGQNVTFRCDPISEHNRLYWYRQTLGQGPEFLTYFQNEAQLEKSRLLSDRFSAERPKGSFSTLEIQRTEQGDSAMYLCASSLSTSGVRDTQYFGPGTRLTVL.

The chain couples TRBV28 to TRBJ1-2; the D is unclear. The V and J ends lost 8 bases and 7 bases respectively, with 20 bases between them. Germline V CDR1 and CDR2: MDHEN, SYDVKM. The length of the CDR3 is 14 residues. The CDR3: CASAPLSPLSGYTF. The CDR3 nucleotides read TGTGCCAGCGCCCCCCTCAGTCCGTTATCTGGCTACACCTTC.

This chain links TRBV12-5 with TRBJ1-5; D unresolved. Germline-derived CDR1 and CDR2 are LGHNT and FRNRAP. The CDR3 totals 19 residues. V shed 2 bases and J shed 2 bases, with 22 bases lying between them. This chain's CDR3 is CASGLCTATGSFCNQPQHF. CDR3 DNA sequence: TGTGCTAGTGGTTTGTGTACAGCGACGGGGAGCTTTTGCAATCAGCCCCAGCATTTT.

In DNA, the CDR3 is TGTGCCAGCAGTTCCGGGACAACGAACACCGGGGAGCTGTTTTTT. Its translation is CASSSGTTNTGELFF. This chain joins TRBV28 and TRBJ2-2, with D perhaps TRBD1 (6 bases). Germline CDR1 MDHEN, CDR2 SYDVKM. V was cut by 4 bases and J by 0 bases, with 9 bases left in between. This CDR3 is 15 amino acids long.

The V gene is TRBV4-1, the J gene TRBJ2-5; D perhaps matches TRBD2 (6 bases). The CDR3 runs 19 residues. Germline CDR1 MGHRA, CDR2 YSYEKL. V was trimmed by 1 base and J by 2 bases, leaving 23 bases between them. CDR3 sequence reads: CASSQVSWAIAEGQETQYF. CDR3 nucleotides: TGCGCCAGCAGCCAAGTTAGTTGGGCGATAGCGGAGGGACAAGAGACCCAGTACTTC.

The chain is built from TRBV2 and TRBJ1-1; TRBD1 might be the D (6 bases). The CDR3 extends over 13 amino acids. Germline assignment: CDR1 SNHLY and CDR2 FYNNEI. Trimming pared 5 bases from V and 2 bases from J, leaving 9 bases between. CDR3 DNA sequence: TGTGCCAGCAGTTTGACAGGTAACACTGAAGCTTTCTTT. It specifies CASSLTGNTEAFF.

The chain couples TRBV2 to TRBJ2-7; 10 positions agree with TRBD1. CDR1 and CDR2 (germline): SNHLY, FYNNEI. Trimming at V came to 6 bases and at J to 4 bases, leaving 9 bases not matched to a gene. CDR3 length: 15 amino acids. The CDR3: CASRHGTGEGYEQYF. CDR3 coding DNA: TGTGCCAGCAGACATGGGACAGGGGAGGGATACGAGCAGTACTTC.

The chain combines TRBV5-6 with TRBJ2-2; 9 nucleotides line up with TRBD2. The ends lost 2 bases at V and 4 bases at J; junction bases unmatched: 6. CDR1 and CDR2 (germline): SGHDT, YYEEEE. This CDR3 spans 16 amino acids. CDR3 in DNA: TGTGCCAGCAGCTTACGGCTAGCGGGAAGCACCGGGGAGCTGTTTTTT. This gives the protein CASSLRLAGSTGELFF. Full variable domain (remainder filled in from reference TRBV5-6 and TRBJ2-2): DAGVTQSPTHLIKTRGQQVTLRCSPKSGHDTVSWYQQALGQGPQFIFQYYEEEERQRGNFPDRFSGHQFPNYSSELNVNALLLGDSALYLCASSLRLAGSTGELFFGEGSRLTVL.

The CDR3 region has the DNA TGCGCCAGCAGCTTGGTACCCCTAGCGGGGGAAGAGACCCAGTACTTC. Amino acids: CASSLVPLAGEETQYF. This chain joins TRBV5-1 and TRBJ2-5, with 10 nucleotides matching TRBD2. CDR3 length: 16 amino acids. The germline V gene has CDR1 SGHRS and CDR2 YFSETQ. V lost 0 bases and J lost 3; bases outside the gene matches: 5.

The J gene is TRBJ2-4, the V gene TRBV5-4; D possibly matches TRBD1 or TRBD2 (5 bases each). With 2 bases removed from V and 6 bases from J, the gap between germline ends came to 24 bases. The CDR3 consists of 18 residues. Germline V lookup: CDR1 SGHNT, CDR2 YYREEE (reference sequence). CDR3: CASSFGSTGTDDPNIQYF. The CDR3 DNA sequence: TGTGCCAGCAGCTTTGGCTCTACCGGGACGGATGACCCAAACATTCAGTACTTC.

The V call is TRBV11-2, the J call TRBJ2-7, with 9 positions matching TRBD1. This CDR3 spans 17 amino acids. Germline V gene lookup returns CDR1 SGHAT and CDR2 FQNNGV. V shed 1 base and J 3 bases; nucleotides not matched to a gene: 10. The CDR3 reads CASSLVVRDRALYEQYF. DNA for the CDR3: TGTGCCAGCAGCTTAGTGGTCCGGGACAGGGCCCTCTACGAGCAGTACTTC.